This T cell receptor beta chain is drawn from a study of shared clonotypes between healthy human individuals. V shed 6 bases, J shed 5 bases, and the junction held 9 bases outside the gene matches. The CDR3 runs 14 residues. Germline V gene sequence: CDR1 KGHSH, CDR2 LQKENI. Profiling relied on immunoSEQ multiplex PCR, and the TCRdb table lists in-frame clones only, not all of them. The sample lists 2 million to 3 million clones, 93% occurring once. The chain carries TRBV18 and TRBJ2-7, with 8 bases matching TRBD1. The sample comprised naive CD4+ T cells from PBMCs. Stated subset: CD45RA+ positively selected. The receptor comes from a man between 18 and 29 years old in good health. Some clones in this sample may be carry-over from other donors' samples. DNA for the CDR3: TGTGCCAGCTCTCCGGACAGGGAGATGGACGAGCAGTACTTC. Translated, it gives CASSPDREMDEQYF.